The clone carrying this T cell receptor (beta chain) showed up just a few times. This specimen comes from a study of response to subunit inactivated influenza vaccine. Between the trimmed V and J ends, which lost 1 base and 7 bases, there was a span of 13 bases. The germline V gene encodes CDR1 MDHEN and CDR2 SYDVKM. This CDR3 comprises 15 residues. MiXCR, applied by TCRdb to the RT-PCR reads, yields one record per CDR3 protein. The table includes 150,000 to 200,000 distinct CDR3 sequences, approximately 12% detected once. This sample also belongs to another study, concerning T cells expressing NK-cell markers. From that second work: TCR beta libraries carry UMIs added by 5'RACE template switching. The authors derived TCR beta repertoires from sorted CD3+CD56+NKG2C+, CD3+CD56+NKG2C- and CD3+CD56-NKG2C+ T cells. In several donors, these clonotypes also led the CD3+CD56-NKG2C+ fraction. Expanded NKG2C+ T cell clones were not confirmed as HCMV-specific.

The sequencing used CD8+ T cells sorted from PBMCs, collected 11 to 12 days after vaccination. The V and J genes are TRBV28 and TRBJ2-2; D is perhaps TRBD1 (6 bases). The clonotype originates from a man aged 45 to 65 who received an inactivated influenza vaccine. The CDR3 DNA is TGTGCCAGCAGTTTATACAGGGCTTACGGCGGGGAGCTGTTTTTT. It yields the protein CASSLYRAYGGELFF.